A selection of T cell receptor beta chains follows, all from one sample in a study of blood T cell repertoires in COVID-19. Assay used: immunoSEQ multiplex PCR; TCRdb lists only in-frame clones, some missing. The sample has about 140,000 clones, 60% to 80% seen once. The sample consisted of peripheral blood. Receptor source: a woman in her 50s with active or convalescent COVID-19. Each CDR3 is given with its conserved first and last residue. The order of the fields is J gene, clone size, D gene, V gene, CDR3 DNA, CDR3 protein. A D gene is named only where the DNA matches it firmly. Where a row states a size, it is once, few, many or the class of an expanded clone; other rows omit it.

j_gene: TRBJ1-6; abundance: -; d_gene: -; v_gene: TRBV7-9; CDR3nt: TGTGCCAGCAGCTTGAATGGACAACTTAATTCACCCCTCCACTTT; CDR3aa: CASSLNGQLNSPLHF
j_gene: TRBJ1-2; abundance: -; d_gene: -; v_gene: TRBV6-5; CDR3nt: TGTGCCAGCAGGCCCCAACCCGGGGGGGCGGGGGGCTACACCTTC; CDR3aa: CASRPQPGGAGGYTF
j_gene: TRBJ2-1; abundance: -; d_gene: -; v_gene: TRBV3-1/TRBV3-2; CDR3nt: TGTGCCAGCAGCCATTTAGAACTCCGGCAGTTCTTC; CDR3aa: CASSHLELRQFF
j_gene: TRBJ1-5; abundance: -; d_gene: -; v_gene: TRBV4-3; CDR3nt: TGCGCCAGCAGCCAAGGCAGGGCCGCTCAGCCCCAGCATTTT; CDR3aa: CASSQGRAAQPQHF
j_gene: TRBJ1-4; abundance: -; d_gene: -; v_gene: TRBV2; CDR3nt: TGTGCCAGCAGTGAGGTCAGCACACCTGAGGGGGAACTGTTTTTT; CDR3aa: CASSEVSTPEGELFF
j_gene: TRBJ2-3; abundance: -; d_gene: -; v_gene: TRBV28; CDR3nt: TGTGCCAGCAGCCCTGGCGGGTCTAGCAGTGATACGCAGTATTTT; CDR3aa: CASSPGGSSSDTQYF
j_gene: TRBJ2-1; abundance: -; d_gene: TRBD1; v_gene: TRBV7-7; CDR3nt: TGTGCTAGCAGCGTCGGGACAGGGAAAATAAACAATGAGCAGTTCTTC; CDR3aa: CASSVGTGKINNEQFF
j_gene: TRBJ2-5; abundance: -; d_gene: TRBD1; v_gene: TRBV11-3; CDR3nt: TGTGCCAGCAGCTTAGGCGGGACAGGGGCACAAGAGACCCAGTACTTC; CDR3aa: CASSLGGTGAQETQYF
j_gene: TRBJ2-5; abundance: -; d_gene: TRBD2; v_gene: TRBV5-1; CDR3nt: TGCGCCAGCAGCTTGGGGGCCCTAGCGGCGGGAGAGACCCAGTACTTC; CDR3aa: CASSLGALAAGETQYF
j_gene: TRBJ1-2; abundance: -; d_gene: -; v_gene: TRBV18; CDR3nt: TGTGCCAGCTCACCACGCCCAATAGAGGGCTACACCTTC; CDR3aa: CASSPRPIEGYTF
j_gene: TRBJ1-6; abundance: few; d_gene: -; v_gene: TRBV6-5; CDR3nt: TGTGCCAGCAGGAGGGAGGGGACCAATTCACCCCTCCACTTT; CDR3aa: CASRREGTNSPLHF
j_gene: TRBJ1-1; abundance: -; d_gene: -; v_gene: TRBV7-2; CDR3nt: TGTGCCAGCAGCTTAGAACGCGGGCTCCGGACTGAAGCTTTCTTT; CDR3aa: CASSLERGLRTEAFF
j_gene: TRBJ1-5; abundance: many; d_gene: -; v_gene: TRBV28; CDR3nt: TGTGCCAGCAATTCAGGCGATCAGCCCCAGCATTTT; CDR3aa: CASNSGDQPQHF